The rows below give T cell receptor beta chains drawn from one sample of a study of cytomegalovirus exposure and HLA in healthy donors. TCRdb keeps only in-frame clones here, not all; method: immunoSEQ multiplex PCR. The profile shows some 200,000 clones, around 83% of them singletons. The source material was PBMCs. Receptor source: a man aged 50 to 59 in good health and CMV-seronegative. CDR3s include the opening cysteine and the closing phenylalanine or tryptophan. The order of the fields is V gene, J gene, clone size, D gene, CDR3 protein, CDR3 DNA. A D gene is named only where the DNA matches it firmly. Expanded clones get a size class; other rows say once, few or many, or leave the size out.

>TRBV7-9|TRBJ2-7|few|.
CASSLEPQGKKQYF
TGTGCCAGCAGCTTAGAACCCCAGGGGAAAAAGCAGTACTTC
>TRBV7-8|TRBJ1-1|.|.
CASRVWQGEAFF
TGTGCCAGCAGGGTCTGGCAGGGAGAAGCTTTCTTT
>TRBV5-1|TRBJ2-3|.|TRBD1
CASSPRTGSDTQYF
TGCGCCAGCAGCCCAAGGACAGGATCAGATACGCAGTATTTT
>TRBV7-9|TRBJ2-5|.|TRBD1
CASSPTTGKRETQYF
TGTGCCAGCAGCCCAACGACAGGGAAGCGGGAGACCCAGTACTTC
>TRBV5-1|TRBJ1-6|.|TRBD1
CASSLGSGTGDANSPLHF
TGCGCCAGCAGCTTGGGATCTGGGACAGGGGACGCTAATTCACCCCTCCACTTT
>TRBV28|TRBJ2-2|.|TRBD2
CASSLKGKLAGNTGELFF
TGTGCCAGCAGTTTAAAGGGCAAACTAGCGGGCAACACCGGGGAGCTGTTTTTT
>TRBV7-2|TRBJ2-3|.|TRBD1
CASSFDRQGSDTQYF
TGTGCCAGCAGCTTCGACAGACAGGGGTCAGATACGCAGTATTTT
>TRBV18|TRBJ1-2|.|TRBD1
CASSHRDSGYTF
TGTGCCAGCTCACACAGGGACAGTGGCTACACCTTC
>TRBV6-1|TRBJ1-2|.|TRBD1
CASSEAGDHRGRSGYTF
TGTGCCAGCAGTGAAGCAGGTGATCACAGGGGGCGGTCAGGCTACACCTTC
>TRBV19|TRBJ2-3|.|.
CASSMDSSSTDTQYF
TGTGCCAGTAGTATGGACTCCTCGAGCACAGATACGCAGTATTTT
>TRBV7-3|TRBJ2-1|.|.
CASSLTFGQGNNEQFF
TGTGCCAGCAGCTTAACGTTTGGGCAGGGGAACAATGAGCAGTTCTTC
>TRBV10-3|TRBJ2-5|.|TRBD1
CATSTGMNQETQYF
TGTGCCACTTCGACAGGGATGAACCAAGAGACCCAGTACTTC
>TRBV4-1|TRBJ2-2|.|TRBD1
CASSQHGLGTGGQTGELFF
TGCGCCAGCAGCCAACACGGGTTGGGGACAGGGGGCCAAACCGGGGAGCTGTTTTTT
>TRBV5-1|TRBJ2-1|.|TRBD2
CASSLGLAGWNEQFF
TGCGCCAGCAGCTTGGGACTAGCGGGGTGGAATGAGCAGTTCTTC
>TRBV6-1|TRBJ2-7|.|TRBD1
CASISIGTGPYEQYF
TGTGCCAGCATCTCCATCGGGACAGGGCCCTACGAGCAGTACTTC
>TRBV9|TRBJ2-7|.|.
CASSVGGGGTYEQYF
TGTGCCAGCAGCGTAGGAGGGGGGGGGACCTACGAGCAGTACTTC
>TRBV27|TRBJ2-7|once|.
CASSLGLRGIYEQYF
TGTGCCAGCAGTCTTGGACTAAGAGGCATTTACGAGCAGTACTTC
>TRBV5-3|TRBJ1-2|.|TRBD1
CARSLIGRGGANYGYTF
TGTGCCAGAAGCTTGATCGGTCGAGGGGGCGCTAACTATGGCTACACCTTC
>TRBV6-5|TRBJ2-7|.|.
CASSRGSRSYEQYF
TGTGCCAGCAGTAGGGGATCTAGGTCCTACGAGCAGTACTTC
>TRBV9|TRBJ2-6|.|TRBD1
CASSPQRQGGFGANVLTF
TGTGCCAGCAGCCCCCAGAGACAGGGCGGGTTTGGGGCCAACGTCCTGACTTTC
>TRBV11-2|TRBJ2-4|.|.
CASSSLAWKNIQYF
TGTGCCAGCAGCTCCCTAGCGTGGAAAAACATTCAGTACTTC
>TRBV5-1|TRBJ1-1|.|.
CASSLLDARLMNTEAFF
TGCGCCAGCAGCTTGCTTGACGCCCGACTTATGAACACTGAAGCTTTCTTT
>TRBV5-4|TRBJ1-1|once|.
CASSSQTVMNTEAFF
TGTGCCAGCAGCTCCCAGACAGTTATGAACACTGAAGCTTTCTTT
>TRBV7-2|TRBJ1-1|few|TRBD1
CASSRHQGGQNTEAFF
TGTGCCAGCAGCCGCCACCAGGGGGGACAGAACACTGAAGCTTTCTTT
>TRBV18|TRBJ1-4|few|.
CASSRWTGEQGEKLFF
TGTGCCAGCTCACGATGGACGGGAGAGCAGGGTGAAAAACTGTTTTTT
>TRBV14|TRBJ2-4|.|TRBD1
CASSQGQTGLAKNIQYF
TGTGCCAGCAGCCAAGGCCAGACAGGGCTAGCCAAAAACATTCAGTACTTC
>TRBV30|TRBJ2-3|.|TRBD1
CAWWGQVGTDTQYF
TGTGCCTGGTGGGGACAGGTGGGCACAGATACGCAGTATTTT
>TRBV6-1|TRBJ1-1|.|.
CASSTPENTEAFF
TGTGCCAGCAGTACCCCAGAGAACACTGAAGCTTTCTTT
>TRBV18|TRBJ2-5|.|.
CASSRLEQAETQYF
TGTGCCAGCTCCCGACTAGAGCAGGCGGAGACCCAGTACTTC
>TRBV7-2|TRBJ1-4|.|TRBD1
CASSYDRVSVKLFF
TGTGCCAGCAGCTACGACAGGGTGTCGGTAAAACTGTTTTTT
>TRBV5-4|TRBJ2-1|.|TRBD2
CASSFRVAGGHNEQFF
TGTGCCAGCAGCTTCAGGGTAGCGGGGGGGCACAATGAGCAGTTCTTC
>TRBV11-2|TRBJ2-3|.|.
CASSFAGVDTQYF
TGTGCCAGCAGCTTTGCAGGGGTCGATACGCAGTATTTT
>TRBV7-2|TRBJ1-2|.|TRBD1
CASRQGQTNYGYTF
TGTGCCAGCAGACAGGGACAGACGAACTATGGCTACACCTTC
>TRBV7-9|TRBJ2-3|few|.
CASSLMGRTDTQYF
TGTGCCAGCAGCCTGATGGGGCGAACAGATACGCAGTATTTT
>TRBV19|TRBJ2-1|.|TRBD2
CASTRRGGNNEQFF
TGTGCCAGTACCCGCCGGGGGGGGAACAATGAGCAGTTCTTC
>TRBV7-3|TRBJ2-4|.|.
CASSHQGGPGNIQYF
TGTGCCAGCAGCCACCAGGGGGGCCCTGGAAACATTCAGTACTTC
>TRBV28|TRBJ2-1|.|.
CASTLRARRNNEQFF
TGTGCCAGCACCCTGAGGGCAAGGAGGAACAATGAGCAGTTCTTC
>TRBV5-1|TRBJ2-5|.|.
CASSLGLGVSQETQYF
TGCGCCAGCAGCTTGGGTTTAGGGGTGAGTCAAGAGACCCAGTACTTC
>TRBV7-8|TRBJ1-2|.|TRBD1
CASSWGQGAPYGYTF
TGTGCCAGCAGCTGGGGACAGGGGGCACCCTATGGCTACACCTTC
>TRBV6-1|TRBJ2-3|.|TRBD2
CASSGITSGGYTDTQYF
TGTGCCAGCAGTGGGATAACTAGCGGAGGTTACACAGATACGCAGTATTTT
>TRBV6-5|TRBJ2-7|once|TRBD2
CASSFLAGDSYEQYF
TGTGCCAGCAGTTTTCTAGCGGGGGACTCCTACGAGCAGTACTTC
>TRBV28|TRBJ2-6|.|TRBD1
CASSRDSSGANVLTF
TGTGCCAGCAGTCGGGACAGCTCTGGGGCCAACGTCCTGACTTTC
>TRBV9|TRBJ2-7|.|.
CASSVEGGGKSIGYEQYF
TGTGCCAGCAGCGTAGAAGGAGGCGGCAAATCAATCGGCTACGAGCAGTACTTC
>TRBV28|TRBJ1-1|.|TRBD1
CASRRDSLNTEAFF
TGTGCCAGCCGTCGGGACAGTCTTAACACTGAAGCTTTCTTT
>TRBV7-2|TRBJ2-3|.|.
CASSSRTVITDTQYF
TGTGCCAGCAGCTCCCGGACAGTAATCACAGATACGCAGTATTTT
>TRBV28|TRBJ2-7|.|TRBD1
CASSLPRDRVLSSYEQYF
TGTGCCAGCAGTTTGCCCCGGGACAGGGTCTTATCCTCTTACGAGCAGTACTTC
>TRBV19|TRBJ2-7|.|TRBD1
CASSIGRQGNHEQYF
TGTGCCAGTAGTATCGGGCGACAGGGGAACCACGAGCAGTACTTC
>TRBV6-6|TRBJ2-3|.|TRBD1
CASSATGGTDTQYF
TGTGCCAGCAGTGCGACAGGGGGCACAGATACGCAGTATTTT